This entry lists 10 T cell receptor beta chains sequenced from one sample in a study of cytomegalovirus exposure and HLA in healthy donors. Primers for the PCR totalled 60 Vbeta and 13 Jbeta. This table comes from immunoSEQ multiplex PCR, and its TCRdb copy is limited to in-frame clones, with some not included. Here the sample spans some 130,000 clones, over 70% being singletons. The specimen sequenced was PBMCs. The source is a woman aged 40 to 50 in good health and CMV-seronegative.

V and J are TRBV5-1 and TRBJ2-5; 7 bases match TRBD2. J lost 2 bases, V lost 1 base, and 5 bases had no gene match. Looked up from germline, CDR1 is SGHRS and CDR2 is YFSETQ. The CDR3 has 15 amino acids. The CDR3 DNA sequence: TGCGCCAGCAGCTTGAGCTGGGGGGGGCAAGAGACCCAGTACTTC. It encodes CASSLSWGGQETQYF.

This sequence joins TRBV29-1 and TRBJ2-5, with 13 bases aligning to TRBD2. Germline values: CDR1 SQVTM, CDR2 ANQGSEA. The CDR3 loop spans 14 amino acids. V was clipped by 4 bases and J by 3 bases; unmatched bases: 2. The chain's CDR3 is CSVVGTSGKETQYF. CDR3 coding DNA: TGCAGCGTTGTTGGGACTAGCGGGAAAGAGACCCAGTACTTC.

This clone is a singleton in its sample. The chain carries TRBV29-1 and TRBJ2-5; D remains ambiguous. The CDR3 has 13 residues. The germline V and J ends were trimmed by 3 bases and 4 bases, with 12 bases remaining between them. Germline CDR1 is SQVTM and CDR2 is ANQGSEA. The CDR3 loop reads CSVELPFSETQYF. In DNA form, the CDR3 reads TGCAGCGTTGAGCTACCTTTCTCAGAGACCCAGTACTTC.

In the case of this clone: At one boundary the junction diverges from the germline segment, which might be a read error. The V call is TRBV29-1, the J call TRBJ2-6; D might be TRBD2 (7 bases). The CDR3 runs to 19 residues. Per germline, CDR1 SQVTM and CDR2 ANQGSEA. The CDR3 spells CSVDGSSGEGGPGANGLTF. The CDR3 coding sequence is TGCAGCGTTGATGGGAGTTCAGGGGAGGGAGGGCCTGGGGCCAACGGCCTGACTTTC. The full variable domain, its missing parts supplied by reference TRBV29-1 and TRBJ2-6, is SAVISQKPSRDICQRGTSLTIQCQVDSQVTMMFWYRQQPGQSLTLIATANQGSEATYESGFVIDKFPISRPNLTFSTLTVSNMSPEDSSIYLCSVDGSSGEGGPGANGLTFGAGSRLTVL.

The CDR3 DNA reads as TGCGCCAGCAGCTTGACACAGGGAATAAACTACGAGCAGTACTTC. It codes for CASSLTQGINYEQYF. The V and J genes are TRBV5-1 and TRBJ2-7; the D gene is possibly TRBD1 (6 bases). V was cut by 1 base and J by 3 bases, with 14 bases left in between. Germline values: CDR1 SGHRS, CDR2 YFSETQ. CDR3 size: 15 residues.

The CDR3 region is CASSEVGGLDEQYF. Written as DNA, the CDR3 is TGTGCCAGCAGTGAGGTCGGGGGGCTAGACGAGCAGTACTTC. The chain is built from TRBV2 and TRBJ2-7; TRBD2 is a possible D gene (7 bases). The V and J ends lost 3 bases and 5 bases respectively, with 14 bases between them. Per the germline V gene, CDR1 is SNHLY and CDR2 is FYNNEI. The CDR3 runs 14 residues. The full variable domain, in which reference TRBV2 and TRBJ2-7 provide the parts outside the CDR3, is EPEVTQTPSHQVTQMGQEVILRCVPISNHLYFYWYRQILGQKVEFLVSFYNNEISEKSEIFDDQFSVERPDGSNFTLKIRSTKLEDSAMYFCASSEVGGLDEQYFGPGTRLTVT.

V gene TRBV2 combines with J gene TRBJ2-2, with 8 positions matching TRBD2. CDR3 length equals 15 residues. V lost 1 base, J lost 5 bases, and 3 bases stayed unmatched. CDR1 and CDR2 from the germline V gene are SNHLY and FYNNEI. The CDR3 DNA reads TGTGCCAGCAGTGAAGGGGTAGCGGGAACCGGGGAGCTGTTTTTT. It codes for CASSEGVAGTGELFF.

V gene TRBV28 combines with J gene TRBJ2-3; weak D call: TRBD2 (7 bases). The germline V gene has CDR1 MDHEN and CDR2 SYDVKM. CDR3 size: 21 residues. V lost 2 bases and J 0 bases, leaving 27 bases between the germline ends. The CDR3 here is CASSLTGGGGLVVTSTDTQYF. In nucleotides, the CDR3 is TGTGCCAGCAGTTTAACGGGAGGTGGGGGCCTGGTGGTGACTAGCACAGATACGCAGTATTTT. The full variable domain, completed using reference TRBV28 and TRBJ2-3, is DVKVTQSSRYLVKRTGEKVFLECVQDMDHENMFWYRQDPGLGLRLIYFSYDVKMKEKGDIPEGYSVSREKKERFSLILESASTNQTSMYLCASSLTGGGGLVVTSTDTQYFGPGTRLTVL.

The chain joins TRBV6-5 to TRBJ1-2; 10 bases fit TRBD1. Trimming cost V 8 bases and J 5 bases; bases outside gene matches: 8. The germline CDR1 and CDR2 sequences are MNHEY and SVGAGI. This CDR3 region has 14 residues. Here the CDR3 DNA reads TGTGCCAGCGGGCAGACAGGGGGCCTTTATGGCTACACCTTC. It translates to CASGQTGGLYGYTF.

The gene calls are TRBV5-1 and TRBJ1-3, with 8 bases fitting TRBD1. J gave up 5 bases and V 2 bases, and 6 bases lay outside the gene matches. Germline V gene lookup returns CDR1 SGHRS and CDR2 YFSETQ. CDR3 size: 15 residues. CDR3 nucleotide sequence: TGCGCCAGCAGCTTCCCCGGGACAGGAAGAAACACCATATATTTT. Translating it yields CASSFPGTGRNTIYF.